This entry describes one TCR beta chain. Clones were read by immunoSEQ multiplex PCR, and TCRdb kept only the in-frame ones, dropping some. The data contain hundreds of thousands of clones, approximately 88% of them singletons. These data belong to a study of shared T cell receptors in the human thymus. The CDR3 has 16 amino acids. From germline, CDR1 is SGHRS and CDR2 YFSETQ. V was pared by 0 bases and J by 0 bases, with 6 bases of the junction left unmatched. These same records also appear under a second study, on human thymus T cells.

The gene calls are TRBV5-1 and TRBJ2-7, with 7 positions matching TRBD1. This TCR derives from a boy in the first two years of life with a congenital heart defect. Input material: thymocytes. CDR3 amino acids: CASSLGETGFSYEQYF. The CDR3 nucleotides are TGCGCCAGCAGCTTGGGCGAGACAGGGTTCTCCTACGAGCAGTACTTC.